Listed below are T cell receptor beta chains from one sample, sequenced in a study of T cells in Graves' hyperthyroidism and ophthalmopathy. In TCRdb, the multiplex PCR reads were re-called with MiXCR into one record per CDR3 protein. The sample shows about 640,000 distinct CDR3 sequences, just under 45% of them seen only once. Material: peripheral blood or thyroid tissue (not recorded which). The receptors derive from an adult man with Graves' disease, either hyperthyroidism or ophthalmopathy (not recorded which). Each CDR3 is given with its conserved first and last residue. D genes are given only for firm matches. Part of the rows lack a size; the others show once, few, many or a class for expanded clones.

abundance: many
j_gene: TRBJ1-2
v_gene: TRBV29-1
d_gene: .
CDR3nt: TGCAGCGTCGCGACATCAATAGACTATGGCTACACCTTC
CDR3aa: CSVATSIDYGYTF

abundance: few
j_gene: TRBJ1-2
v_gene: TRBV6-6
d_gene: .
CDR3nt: TGTGCCAGCAGTTACAGTGGCTACACCTTC
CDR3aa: CASSYSGYTF

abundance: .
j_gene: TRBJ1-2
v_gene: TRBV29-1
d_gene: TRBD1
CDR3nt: TGCAGCGTGCGGACAGGGTCGAGCTACACCTTC
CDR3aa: CSVRTGSSYTF

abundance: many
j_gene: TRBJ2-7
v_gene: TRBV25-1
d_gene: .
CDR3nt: TGTGCCAGCGAGGGGGGGGAGGGCCGTCGGGAGCAGTACTTC
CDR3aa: CASEGGEGRREQYF

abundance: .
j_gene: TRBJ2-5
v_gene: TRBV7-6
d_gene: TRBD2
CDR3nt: TGTGCCAGCAGCTCACTTCGGGGGGGCCAAGAGACCCAGTACTTC
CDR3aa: CASSSLRGGQETQYF

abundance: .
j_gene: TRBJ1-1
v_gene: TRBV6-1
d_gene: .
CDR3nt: TGTGCCAGCAGTACTACCGGGACGACAACTGAAACTTTCTTT
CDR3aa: CASSTTGTTTETFF

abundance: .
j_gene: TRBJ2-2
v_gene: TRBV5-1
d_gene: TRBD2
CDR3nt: TGCGCCACCAAGACTAGCGGGAGAGCGAACACCGGGGAGCTGTTTTTT
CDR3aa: CATKTSGRANTGELFF

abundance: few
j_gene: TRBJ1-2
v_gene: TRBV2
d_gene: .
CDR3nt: TGCGCCAGCAGCCCCCAGACTCCCAACTATGGCTACACCTTC
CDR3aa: CASSPQTPNYGYTF

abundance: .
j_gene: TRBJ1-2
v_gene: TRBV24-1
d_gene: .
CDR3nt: TGTGCCACCAGTGATTTGGACGCGAACTATGCCTACACCTTC
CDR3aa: CATSDLDANYAYTF

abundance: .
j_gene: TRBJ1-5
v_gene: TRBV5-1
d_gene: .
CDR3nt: TGCGCCAGCAGCTTGGCAGGGCTTAGCAATCAGCCCCAGCATTTT
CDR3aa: CASSLAGLSNQPQHF

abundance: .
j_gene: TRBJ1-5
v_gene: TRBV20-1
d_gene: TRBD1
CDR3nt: TGCAGTGCTCAGACAGGGAGCAATCAGCCCCAGCATTTT
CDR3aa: CSAQTGSNQPQHF

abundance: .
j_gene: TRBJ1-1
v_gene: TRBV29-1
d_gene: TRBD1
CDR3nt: TGCAGTTTAGGACAGGCAACGAACACTGAAGCTTTCTTT
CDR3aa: CSLGQATNTEAFF

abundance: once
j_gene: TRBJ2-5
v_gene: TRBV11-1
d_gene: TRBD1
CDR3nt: TGTGCCAGCAGCTTACCGACAGGGGGCGAAGAGACCCAGTACTTC
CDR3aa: CASSLPTGGEETQYF

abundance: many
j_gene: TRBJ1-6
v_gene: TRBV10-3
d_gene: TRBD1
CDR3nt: TGTGCCATCAGCCCCGGGACAGCGGACTCACCCCTCCACTTT
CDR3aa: CAISPGTADSPLHF

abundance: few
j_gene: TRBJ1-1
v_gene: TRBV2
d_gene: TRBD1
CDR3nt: TGTGCCAGCAAAGGACAGGACTTGAACACTGAAGCTTTCTTT
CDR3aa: CASKGQDLNTEAFF

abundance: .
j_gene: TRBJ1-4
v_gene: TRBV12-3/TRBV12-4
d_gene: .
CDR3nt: TGTGCCAGCAGTTTAAGGACAGAAACTAATGAAAAACTGTTTTTT
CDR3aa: CASSLRTETNEKLFF

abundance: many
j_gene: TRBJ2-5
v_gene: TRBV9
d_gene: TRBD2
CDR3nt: TGTGCCAGCAGCCAGGGACTAGCGGGAGTGGAGACCCAGTACTTC
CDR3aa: CASSQGLAGVETQYF

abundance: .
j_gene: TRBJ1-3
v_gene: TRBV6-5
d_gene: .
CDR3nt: TGTGCCAGCAGTTTAGATGGGGGGATCTCTGGAAACACCATATATTTT
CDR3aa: CASSLDGGISGNTIYF

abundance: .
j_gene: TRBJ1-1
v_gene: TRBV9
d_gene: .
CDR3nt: TGTGCCAGCAGCGTTGAAGACATCAGCCCGAACACTGAAGCTTTCTTT
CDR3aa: CASSVEDISPNTEAFF

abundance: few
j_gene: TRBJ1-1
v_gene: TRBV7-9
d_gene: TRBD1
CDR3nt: TGTGCCAGCAGCTTAACAGGGGTCGCTTTCTTT
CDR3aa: CASSLTGVAFF

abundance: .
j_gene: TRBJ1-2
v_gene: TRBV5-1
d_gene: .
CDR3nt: TGCGCCAGCAGCTTGGGATCAGGGAGGCCCTATGGCTACACCTTC
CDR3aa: CASSLGSGRPYGYTF

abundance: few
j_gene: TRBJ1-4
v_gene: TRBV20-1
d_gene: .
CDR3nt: TGCAGTGCTAGGGGGGCGCGAGATGAAAAACTGTTTTTT
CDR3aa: CSARGARDEKLFF

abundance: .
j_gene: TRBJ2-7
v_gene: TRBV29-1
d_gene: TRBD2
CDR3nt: TGCAGCAGGTGGACTAGCGGGAGCCCCAAGCAGTACTTC
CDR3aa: CSRWTSGSPKQYF

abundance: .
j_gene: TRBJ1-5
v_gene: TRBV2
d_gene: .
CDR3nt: TGTGCCAGTGAAATCTCATCGGGGTTCGAGCATTTT
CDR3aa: CASEISSGFEHF

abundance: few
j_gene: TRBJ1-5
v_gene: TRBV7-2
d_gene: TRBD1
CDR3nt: TGTGCCAGCAGCCTCTACAGGGGGCAACAGCCCCAGCATTTT
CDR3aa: CASSLYRGQQPQHF

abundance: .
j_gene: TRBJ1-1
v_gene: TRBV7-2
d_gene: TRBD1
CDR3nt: TGTGCCAGCAGCGAACCTCAGGGGGTTGAAGCTTTCTTT
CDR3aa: CASSEPQGVEAFF

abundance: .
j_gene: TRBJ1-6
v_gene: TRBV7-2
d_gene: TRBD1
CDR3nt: TGTGCCAGCAGCTCGACAGGGGGCTCTGGGTCACCCCTCCACTTT
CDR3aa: CASSSTGGSGSPLHF

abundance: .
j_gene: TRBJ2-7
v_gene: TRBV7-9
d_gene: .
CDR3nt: TGTGCCAGCAGCGTCTCTACAGGGAGCAACCCCTACGAGCAGTACTTC
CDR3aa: CASSVSTGSNPYEQYF

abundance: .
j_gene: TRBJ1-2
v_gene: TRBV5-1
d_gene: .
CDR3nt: TGCGCCAGCAACCCTCAGTCCAGCGCAGATGGCTACACCTTC
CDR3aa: CASNPQSSADGYTF

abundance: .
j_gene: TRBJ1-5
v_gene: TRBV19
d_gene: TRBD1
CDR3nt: TGTGCCAGTAGTTCCCGACAGGGACTACAGCCCCAGCATTTT
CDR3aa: CASSSRQGLQPQHF

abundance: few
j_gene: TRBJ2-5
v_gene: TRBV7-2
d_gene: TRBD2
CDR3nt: TGTGCCAGCAGCCAAGGACTAGCGGGAGGAGAAGAGACCCAGTACTTC
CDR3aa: CASSQGLAGGEETQYF

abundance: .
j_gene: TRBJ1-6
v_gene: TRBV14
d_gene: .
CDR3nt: TGTGCCAGCAGCCAGAATAGCGGGAGAAATTCACCCCTCCACTTT
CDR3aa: CASSQNSGRNSPLHF

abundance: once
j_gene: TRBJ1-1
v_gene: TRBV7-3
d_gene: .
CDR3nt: TGTGCCTGGAGTGTAGGGGACGGGAACACTGAAGCTTTCTTT
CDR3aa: CAWSVGDGNTEAFF

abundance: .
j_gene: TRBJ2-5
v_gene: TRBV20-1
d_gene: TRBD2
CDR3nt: TGCAGTGCTAGCGGGGGGTCGGAGACCCAGTACTTC
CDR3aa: CSASGGSETQYF

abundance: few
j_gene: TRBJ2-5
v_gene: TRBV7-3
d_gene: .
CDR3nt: TGTGCCAGCAGCGACGGGGTAGTTGGGGGAGGTGGGGAGACCCAGTACTTC
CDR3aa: CASSDGVVGGGGETQYF

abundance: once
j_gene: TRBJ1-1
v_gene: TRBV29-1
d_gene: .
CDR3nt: TGCAGCTTAGCGAGGGAATTGGGTGCTGAAGCTTTCTTT
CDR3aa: CSLARELGAEAFF

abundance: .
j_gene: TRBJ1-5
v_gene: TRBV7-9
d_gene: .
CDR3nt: TGTGCCAGCAGTGATCGGCCTAGCGAGAGTTTT
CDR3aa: CASSDRPSESF

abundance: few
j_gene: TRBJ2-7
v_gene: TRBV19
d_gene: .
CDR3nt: TGTGCCAGTAGTCTCCGACTGGGCTACGAGCAGTACTTC
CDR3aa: CASSLRLGYEQYF

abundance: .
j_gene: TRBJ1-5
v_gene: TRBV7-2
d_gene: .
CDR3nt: TGTGCCAGCAGCTTAGCTTTCCGGGGGGGGGATCAGCCCCAGCATTTT
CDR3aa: CASSLAFRGGDQPQHF

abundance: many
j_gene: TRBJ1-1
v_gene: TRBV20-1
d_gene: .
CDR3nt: TGCAGTGCTAATCGGGTGGGGAGGACTGAAGCTTTCTTT
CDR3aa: CSANRVGRTEAFF

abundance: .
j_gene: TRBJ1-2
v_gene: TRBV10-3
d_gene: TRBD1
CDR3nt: TGTGCCATCAGTGCTGGAGGACAGGGAGGCTATGGCTACACCTTC
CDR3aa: CAISAGGQGGYGYTF

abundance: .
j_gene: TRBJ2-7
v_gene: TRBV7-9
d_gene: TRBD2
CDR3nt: TGTGCCAGCAGCTTAGGCCGGGGGAGGGTTGACGAGCAGTACTTC
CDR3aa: CASSLGRGRVDEQYF

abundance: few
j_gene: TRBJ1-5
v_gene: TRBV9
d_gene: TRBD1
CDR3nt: TGTGCCAGCAGCCCTCGGGACAGTGGAATTCAGCCCCAGCATTTT
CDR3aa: CASSPRDSGIQPQHF

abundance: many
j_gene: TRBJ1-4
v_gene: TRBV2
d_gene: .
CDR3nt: TGTGCCAGCAGCCGGGACGGCGCTGTGGTGTTTTTT
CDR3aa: CASSRDGAVVFF

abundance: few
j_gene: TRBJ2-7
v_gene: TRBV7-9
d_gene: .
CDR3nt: TGTGCCAGCAGCTTAGAGGGGCGGAAACCCTACGAGCAGTACTTC
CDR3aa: CASSLEGRKPYEQYF

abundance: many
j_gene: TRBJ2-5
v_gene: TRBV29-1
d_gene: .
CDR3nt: TGCAGCGTTTCAACGGGCCAAGAGACCCAGTACTTC
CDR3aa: CSVSTGQETQYF

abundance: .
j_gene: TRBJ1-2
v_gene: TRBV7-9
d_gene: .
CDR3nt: TGTGCCAGCAGCCTCGATCGGTTCTCGGGGGATGGCTACACCTTC
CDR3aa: CASSLDRFSGDGYTF

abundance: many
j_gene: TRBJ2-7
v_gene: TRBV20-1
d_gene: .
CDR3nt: TGCAGCTCGCAGGGGACCTACGAGCAGTACTTC
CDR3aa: CSSQGTYEQYF

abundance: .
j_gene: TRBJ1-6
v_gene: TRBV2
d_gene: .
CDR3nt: TGTGCCAGCACCGCAACGATATGGCGGAGTAATTCACCCCTCCACTTT
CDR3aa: CASTATIWRSNSPLHF

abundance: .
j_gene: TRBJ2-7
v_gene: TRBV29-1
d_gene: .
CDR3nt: TGCAGCGTTGGGACTCACGCTACGATTTCCGGGCAGTACTTC
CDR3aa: CSVGTHATISGQYF

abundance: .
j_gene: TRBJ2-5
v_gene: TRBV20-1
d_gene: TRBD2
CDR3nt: TGCAGTGCTAGAGTGGCCAAAGCGGGGGGGAAAGAGACCCAGTACTTC
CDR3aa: CSARVAKAGGKETQYF

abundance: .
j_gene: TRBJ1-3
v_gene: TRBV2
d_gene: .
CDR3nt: TGTGCCAGCAGGAGGGTCTACTCTGGAAACACCATATATTTT
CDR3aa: CASRRVYSGNTIYF

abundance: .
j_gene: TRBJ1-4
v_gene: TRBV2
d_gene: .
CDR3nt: TGTGCCAGCAGTGAAAGGGAGGAGAAACTGTTTTTT
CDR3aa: CASSEREEKLFF

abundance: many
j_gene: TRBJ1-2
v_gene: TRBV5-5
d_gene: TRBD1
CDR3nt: TGTGCCAGCAGCATACAGGGGGTTGGCTACACCTTC
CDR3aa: CASSIQGVGYTF

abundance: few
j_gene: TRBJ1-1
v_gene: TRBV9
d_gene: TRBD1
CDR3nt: TGTGCCAGCAGCGTAGTAGGCAGGGGGAAGAACCCTGAAGCTTTCTTT
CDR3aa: CASSVVGRGKNPEAFF

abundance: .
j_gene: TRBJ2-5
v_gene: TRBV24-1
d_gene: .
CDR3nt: TGTGCCACCAGCGACACAGGGCGGGTGGTGGAGACCCAGTACTTC
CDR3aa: CATSDTGRVVETQYF

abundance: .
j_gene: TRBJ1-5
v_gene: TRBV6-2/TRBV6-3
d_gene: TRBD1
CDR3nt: TGTGCCAGCAGTCCTCGGCGGAACTACCGGGACAGGGCTAATCAGCCCCAGCATTTT
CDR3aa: CASSPRRNYRDRANQPQHF

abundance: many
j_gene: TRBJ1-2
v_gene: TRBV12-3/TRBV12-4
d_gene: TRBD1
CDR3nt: TGTGCCAGCAGGTCCGGGACAGGGACCTATGGCTACACCTTC
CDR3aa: CASRSGTGTYGYTF

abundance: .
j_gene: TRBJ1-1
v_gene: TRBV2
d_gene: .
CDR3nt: TGTGCCAGCACCCGAGCGGGGGGAGGCACTGAAGCTTTCTTT
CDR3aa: CASTRAGGGTEAFF